This T cell receptor beta chain came from a study of Ad26.COV2.S vaccination and SARS-CoV-2 variants. Profiled with immunoSEQ multiplex PCR; TCRdb holds only in-frame clones, not every one. This table holds about 400,000 clones, approximately 90% found once. In this sample, this clone turned up once. V dropped 4 bases and J dropped 9; count of bases not matched to a gene: 14. CDR3 length: 16 residues. Germline CDR1 reads SGHTA; CDR2 reads FQGTGA. Stated treatment: roughly 20 received Ad26.COV2.S at low or high dose, single or two shots; 5 received placebo; per-sample allocation not given. Samples came from day 63 after the first vaccine or placebo injection.

This TCR derives from a person aged 18-60 years who received the Ad26.COV2.S COVID-19 vaccine or a placebo. The rearrangement uses TRBV7-3 and TRBJ2-3; 9 nucleotides align to TRBD2. Sample: peripheral blood, taken in a trial of Ad26.COV2.S vaccine versus placebo. As DNA, the CDR3 is TGTGCCAGCAGCTCAGCTAGCGGCCACGCGGGGGGGACGCAGTATTTT. Translation: CASSSASGHAGGTQYF.